This T cell receptor (beta chain) was captured by sequencing in a study of T cell repertoires in cytomegalovirus infection (dated by TCRdb to 2018 to 2020). Study-level background: Donor HLA type was relevant to the analysis, as public TCR beta signatures indicated carriage of CMV infection together with the matching HLA type.

V lost 3 bases and J lost 11 bases; the stretch between them is 13 bases long. Inclusive of the bounding cysteine and phenylalanine, the CDR3 is 11 residues long. Of the read, only the CDR3 DNA is kept; its 33 bases are in frame from base 1. According to the germline V gene (reference sequence), CDR1 reads DFQATT and CDR2 reads SNEGSKA. Instrument used: Illumina HiSeq 1500. In-frame beta chains were kept once TCRdb had trimmed the public reads at Q25 with fastp and called clones with MiXCR. Each CDR3 protein appears once, grouped with its most common genes and DNA. The sample yields 100,000 to 150,000 distinct CDR3 sequences; about 24% were counted once. The ten largest clones represent 34% of the sample. What the work shows at the level of the full study, not this receptor alone: In both this cohort and an independent roughly 330-donor cohort, the cumulative frequency of public TCR beta family members distinguished carriers of CMV infection plus the relevant HLA type. The ex vivo response was dominated by HLA-C-restricted CMV-specific TCR beta clonotypes, which also provided the single most frequent clonotype in two of eight donors.

Comments on this clonotype: Its target antigen remains unknown. No base qualities exist here, and no much larger clone lies one base off it.

The clonotype was recovered from a human donor in good health (CMV status not recorded). Some clones in this sample may be carry-over from other donors' samples. The sequencing input was PBMCs, sequenced either directly or after in vitro stimulation (not recorded which). The chain was built from TRBV20-1 and TRBJ1-1; tentative D gene TRBD1, with 5 bases matching. This receptor carries the CDR3 CSARIQGMAFF. The nucleotide sequence reads TGCAGTGCTAGGATCCAGGGTATGGCTTTCTTT.